These 21 T cell receptor beta chains were sequenced from one sample in a study of blood T cell repertoires in COVID-19. This table comes from immunoSEQ multiplex PCR, and its TCRdb copy is limited to in-frame clones, with some not included. The sample yields 71,000 or so clones, just under 85% seen once. The sample taken for sequencing was peripheral blood. Receptors originate from an older man with acute or convalescent COVID-19.

This chain links TRBV5-6 with TRBJ1-2, with TRBD1 matching over 9 bases. The V gene's germline CDR1 is SGHDT and CDR2 YYEEEE. The CDR3 loop spans 15 amino acids. V lost 2 bases to trimming and J lost 7 bases; unmatched junction nucleotides: 9. This chain's CDR3 is CASSFHSGTGFGYTF. The CDR3 nucleotides read TGTGCCAGCAGCTTCCATTCCGGGACAGGGTTTGGCTACACCTTC.

J is TRBJ2-4 and V is TRBV9, with 8 nucleotides matching TRBD1. J was trimmed by 8 bases and V by 2 bases; bases with no gene match: 3. This CDR3 is built from 13 residues. Looked up from germline, CDR1 is SGDLS and CDR2 is YYNGEE. CDR3 sequence (DNA): TGTGCCAGCAGCGTCGACAGGGGAGACATTCAGTACTTC. Encoded protein: CASSVDRGDIQYF.

The chain carries TRBV19 and TRBJ1-5; TRBD1 is a possible D gene (6 bases). This CDR3 spans 16 amino acids. From germline, CDR1 is LNHDA and CDR2 SQIVND (reference sequence). V was shortened by 4 bases and J by 3 bases, with 16 bases between the two germline ends. This CDR3 is CASSTSEGGLNQPQHF. DNA of the CDR3: TGTGCCAGTAGTACCAGTGAAGGGGGTCTCAATCAGCCCCAGCATTTT.

For the CDR3, the DNA is TGTGCTAGTGGCGCCGGACAGGAAGGGACCCAGTACTTC. Its translation is CASGAGQEGTQYF. The chain has TRBV12-5 and TRBJ2-5; 7 bases are a match to TRBD1. The germline V gene encodes CDR1 LGHNT and CDR2 FRNRAP. Trimming took 6 bases from V and 7 from J; bases not matched to a gene: 8. The CDR3 runs to 13 residues.

This clone was observed a single time. J is TRBJ2-7 and V is TRBV5-1, with 8 bases identical to TRBD1. CDR1 is SGHRS and CDR2 is YFSETQ in the germline V gene. CDR3 length: 15 residues. Losses at the gene ends were 4 bases for V and 0 bases for J; bases not matched to a gene: 6. The CDR3 here is CASSQGQGSSYEQYF. The CDR3 DNA reads TGCGCCAGCAGCCAAGGACAGGGTAGCTCCTACGAGCAGTACTTC.

The chain recombines TRBV4-1 with TRBJ2-2; TRBD2 aligns across 10 bases. CDR1 is MGHRA, CDR2 YSYEKL, per germline. J was trimmed by 9 bases and V by 0 bases; bases with no gene match: 7. This CDR3 is built from 16 residues. The CDR3 bases are TGCGCCAGCAGCCAAGATATAGCGGGAGGCAGAAGGGAGCTGTTTTTT. As protein: CASSQDIAGGRRELFF.

This sequence joins TRBV12-3 or TRBV12-4 and TRBJ1-2; D is undetermined. The V gene lost 4 bases and the J gene lost 8 bases, with 11 bases spanning the gap. The CDR3 covers 12 residues. CDR3 region: CASSWEVGGYTF. DNA of the CDR3: TGTGCCAGCAGTTGGGAGGTGGGGGGCTACACCTTC.

This clone has a single count. The V gene is TRBV5-1, the J gene TRBJ2-5; TRBD2 agrees at 9 bases. Germline trimming cut 4 bases from V and 0 bases from J; bases unmatched to any gene: 10. This CDR3 region has 17 residues. Germline CDR1 reads SGHRS; CDR2 reads YFSETQ. CDR3 region: CASSPGGLASYQETQYF. For the CDR3, the DNA is TGCGCCAGCAGCCCGGGAGGACTAGCGTCGTACCAAGAGACCCAGTACTTC.

The chain uses TRBV18 and TRBJ2-2; tentative D call: TRBD2 (7 bases). The germline CDR1 and CDR2 sequences are KGHSH and LQKENI. The length of the CDR3 is 16 residues. V lost 6 bases and J lost 1, with 15 bases in between. The CDR3 protein is CASSLSGDMNTGELFF. CDR3 sequence (DNA): TGTGCCAGCTCCCTGAGCGGGGACATGAACACCGGGGAGCTGTTTTTT.

The chain joins TRBV7-8 to TRBJ1-5; 12 bases match TRBD1. The CDR3 loop spans 17 amino acids. V trimming: 5 bases; J trimming: 5 bases; junction bases outside the gene matches: 10. Germline loops: CDR1 SGHVS, CDR2 FQNEAQ. The CDR3, as DNA: TGTGCCAGCAGCACCTTCGGGACAGGGGGCCAGCATCAGCCCCAGCATTTT. Amino acids: CASSTFGTGGQHQPQHF.

The chain recombines TRBV7-2 with TRBJ2-1, with D unclear. CDR1 and CDR2 (germline): SGHTA, FQGNSA. The V end was cut by 5 bases, the J end by 10 bases, with 9 bases between. The CDR3 sequence is 11 residues long. In nucleotides, the CDR3 is TGTGCCAGCAGCACCCGAGGCGAGCAGTTCTTC. This encodes CASSTRGEQFF.

The chain employs TRBV19 and TRBJ2-5; 7 positions match TRBD1. The CDR3 loop spans 16 amino acids. The V gene's germline CDR1 is LNHDA and CDR2 SQIVND (reference sequence). With V trimmed by 6 bases and J by 5 bases, 15 bases remained unmatched. CDR3 nucleotides: TGTGCCAGTAGCACAGAGTTCACAGGGGTTGGGGAGACCCAGTACTTC. Residues: CASSTEFTGVGETQYF.

The chain recombines TRBV9 with TRBJ2-3; 10 positions agree with TRBD2. CDR1 is SGDLS and CDR2 is YYNGEE in the germline V gene. The V and J ends lost 3 bases and 6 bases, in that order; junction bases with no gene match: 7. The CDR3 has 15 residues. CDR3: CASSGRAGGGDTQYF. CDR3 in DNA: TGTGCCAGCAGCGGTCGAGCGGGAGGGGGGGATACGCAGTATTTT.

Only one count was recorded for this clone. The chain joins TRBV27 to TRBJ2-1; 10 bases align to TRBD2. After removal of 2 bases from V and 2 bases from J, the junction contained 3 bases not matched to a gene. The germline V gene encodes CDR1 MNHEY and CDR2 SMNVEV (reference sequence). The CDR3 loop spans 16 amino acids. For the CDR3, the DNA is TGTGCCAGCAGTTTAAGACTAGCGGGTACCTACAATGAGCAGTTCTTC. Amino acids: CASSLRLAGTYNEQFF.

The chain recombines TRBV18 with TRBJ2-5; D not certain. The CDR3 is 11 residues long. Per germline, CDR1 KGHSH and CDR2 LQKENI. V was clipped by 2 bases and J by 5 bases, with 3 bases between them. The CDR3 region has the DNA TGTGCCAGCTCACCATATGAGACCCAGTACTTC. This codes for CASSPYETQYF.

The rearrangement uses TRBV29-1 and TRBJ1-2; a possible D gene is TRBD1 (5 bases). CDR1 is SQVTM and CDR2 is ANQGSEA in the germline V gene. The length of the CDR3 is 12 residues. The V end lost 2 bases, the J end lost 5 bases, and 9 bases lay between the germline ends. The CDR3 sequence: CSVEWGGYGYTF. For the CDR3, the DNA is TGCAGCGTTGAATGGGGGGGTTATGGCTACACCTTC.

The J gene is TRBJ2-1, the V gene TRBV5-1, with TRBD1 identical over 8 bases. V lost 2 bases, J lost 5 bases, and 9 bases stayed unmatched. This CDR3 has 16 residues. Germline V gene data show CDR1 as SGHRS and CDR2 as YFSETQ. CDR3 loop: CASSLSGQGSHNEQFF. The CDR3 coding sequence is TGCGCCAGCAGCTTAAGTGGACAGGGTTCTCACAATGAGCAGTTCTTC.

The chain couples TRBV7-9 to TRBJ2-7, with 10 bases fitting TRBD2. The junction had 11 bases not matched to a gene; V was cut back by 2 bases and J by 7 bases. This CDR3 has 16 residues. Germline lookup yields CDR1 SEHNR and CDR2 FQNEAQ (reference sequence). The CDR3 coding sequence is TGTGCCAGCAGCTTATTCGGCACTAGCGGGAAGGGTGAGCAGTACTTC. This translates into CASSLFGTSGKGEQYF.

The gene calls are TRBV6-5 and TRBJ1-2; 7 bases map to TRBD1. V was clipped by 6 bases and J by 5 bases; unmatched bases: 9. The CDR3 length is 14 residues. Germline assignment: CDR1 MNHEY and CDR2 SVGAGI. The CDR3 DNA follows: TGTGCCAGCAGACCATCGGGACAGAGTTATGGCTACACCTTC. It translates to CASRPSGQSYGYTF.

This chain uses TRBV7-2 with TRBJ1-4, with 8 nucleotides matching TRBD1. This CDR3 is 15 amino acids long. Trimming removed 4 bases from V and 3 bases from J; junction bases left unmatched: 4. The germline CDR1 and CDR2 sequences are SGHTA and FQGNSA. CDR3 nucleotides: TGTGCCAGCAGCTCCACAGGGGGGGCTAATGAAAAACTGTTTTTT. Its protein is CASSSTGGANEKLFF.

The chain combines TRBV12-5 with TRBJ1-5; D possibly corresponds to TRBD1 (6 bases). Germline loops: CDR1 LGHNT, CDR2 FRNRAP. V was pared by 5 bases and J by 1 base, with 6 bases between. This CDR3 contains 13 residues. DNA of the CDR3: TGTGCTAGTGGTAGGGGGAGCAATCAGCCCCAGCATTTT. Translating it yields CASGRGSNQPQHF.